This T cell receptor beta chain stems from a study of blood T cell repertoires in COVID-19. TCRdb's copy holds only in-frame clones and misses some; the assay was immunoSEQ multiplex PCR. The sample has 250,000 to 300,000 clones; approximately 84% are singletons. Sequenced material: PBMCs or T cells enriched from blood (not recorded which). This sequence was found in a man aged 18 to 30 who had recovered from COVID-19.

The CDR3 region is CASSFLVDRGQVNTEAFF. CDR3 DNA sequence: TGTGCCAGCAGCTTTCTCGTAGACAGGGGCCAAGTGAACACTGAAGCTTTCTTT. V usage is TRBV5-4 and J usage is TRBJ1-1, with 8 positions matching TRBD1. CDR3 size: 18 residues. Germline values: CDR1 SGHNT, CDR2 YYREEE (reference sequence). V was pared by 2 bases and J by 0 bases, with 12 bases of the junction left unmatched.